This paragraph reports one T cell receptor (beta chain). It has no known antigen specificity. Base-call qualities are not available, and no considerably larger clone is one nucleotide away. Taken with the paper, the label for time point translates to: about 28 days (+/-7) after the second vaccine dose. AZD1222 recipients given second doses at about 4 weeks or at about 12 weeks were pooled, since spike-specific TCR depth and breadth were not found to differ between the two schedules. The vaccinee samples were drawn from two UK trials, COV001 and COV002, one of which was a single-blind randomized controlled phase 2/3 trial testing AZD1222 (ChAdOx1 nCoV-19) in healthy adults. Trial participant PBMC samples were collected at day 0 and day 28 after the second dose for TCRbeta chain sequencing. The data belong to a study of T cell responses to AZD1222 COVID-19 vaccine (dated by TCRdb to the early 2020s). Concerning the study at large: A total of under 250 trial participants underwent TCR sequencing, of whom under 220 had received two doses of AZD1222 and about 25 had received two doses of the MenACWY control vaccine. Trial participants were enrolled by age into subgroups of 18-55, 56-69 and 70-plus years, and 148, 28 and 57 TCR-sequenced participants, respectively, were included in these subgroups.

The CDR3 regions of human TCRbeta chains were analyzed by immunosequencing. In the source study's methods: Repertoire TCRs were matched against a reference library of SARS-CoV-2-specific TCRs generated with the MIRA antigen-specificity platform. Breadth was defined as the fraction of unique TCRs that were SARS-CoV-2-associated. Depth was defined as the fraction of total T cells that were SARS-CoV-2-associated. Using the MIRA data, each spike-specific TCR was mapped to the spike region that the TCR reacts to and placed in a CD4 or CD8 class. Log10-transformed breadth and depth values were compared by one-way ANOVA with Sidak's multiple comparisons tests. TCRdb obtained this table from immuneACCESS and retained in-frame rearrangements with V and J assigned. These tables miss some clones; where compared with another copy, unresolved V genes account for less than half of the shortfall, and the remainder is unexplained. The V and J calls and the clone size are those of that table, but D and trimming were determined from the DNA. This sample holds roughly 120,000 clones; 92% were observed only once. Together, the top ten hold approximately 1.4% of the sample.

Findings and caveats that apply to the study as a whole: The vaccine-associated CD4 TCRs covered the entire spike protein, and the dominant responses fell in regions 160-218 and 743-854. Participants were mostly white British, with more females than males. The authors suggested clonal diversity may have been underestimated. Because no day 14 peak-response samples were available, repertoires were characterized only after the peak T cell response. After two AZD1222 doses, spike-specific TCR breadth and depth were significantly higher than at day 0 and than in MenACWY recipients. Reportedly, almost half of the unique spike-specific TCRs recognized epitopes lying outside the regions that are mutated in the B.1.351 and B.1.1.7 variants. Conclusions about previously exposed vaccinees were limited because only a handful of AZD1222 recipients were SARS-CoV-2 seropositive at baseline. In the small 56-69-year group, the increase in depth fell short of significance, most likely because of low power.

Based on the germline V gene (reference sequence), the CDR1 and CDR2 sequences are SGHAT and FQDESV. Trimming takes 4 bases from V and 6 bases from J, and the germline ends sit 9 bases apart. The CDR3 runs 12 residues from the cysteine to the phenylalanine. The sequence is cut down to CDR3 DNA, 36 bases in frame from base 1. The clonotype originates from an adult who received the AZD1222 COVID-19 vaccine. Source: peripheral blood, taken 28 days after the second AZD1222 dose. The receptor chain draws on TRBV11-1 and TRBJ1-1; there is no confident call for the D gene. The nucleotide sequence reads TGTGCCAGCAGCTCGATACGCCCTGAAGCTTTCTTT. Translated, it gives CASSSIRPEAFF. With the rest looked up from the reference TRBV11-1 and TRBJ1-1 genes rather than sequenced, the full variable domain is EAEVAQSPRYKITEKSQAVAFWCDPISGHATLYWYRQILGQGPELLVQFQDESVVDDSQLPKDRFSAERLKGVDSTLKIQPAELGDSAMYLCASSSIRPEAFFGQGTRLTVV.